These T cell receptor beta chains were read from a single sample in a study of metastatic and nonmetastatic thyroid tumors. TCRdb reassembled clones from the PCR reads with MiXCR. The data show 85,000 to 100,000 clones, with roughly 13% seen just once and approximately 11% held by the top ten. Sequencing used blood. The receptors come from a female donor with papillary thyroid cancer or a benign thyroid nodule (not recorded which). Some clones in this sample may be carry-over from other donors' samples. CDR3s include the opening cysteine and the closing phenylalanine or tryptophan. The D gene is left open where the match is weak. Clone size appears in some rows only: once, few, many, or a class for an expanded clone.

d_gene: NA; abundance: NA; j_gene: TRBJ2-2; v_gene: TRBV7-9; CDR3nt: TGTGCCATCCCCAGGGGACCCTGGGATCTGTTTTTT; CDR3aa: CAIPRGPWDLFF
d_gene: NA; abundance: many; j_gene: TRBJ1-1; v_gene: TRBV28; CDR3nt: TGTGCCAGCAGGCACCGAGGGGTATTAGGAACTGAAGCTTTCTTT; CDR3aa: CASRHRGVLGTEAFF
d_gene: NA; abundance: many; j_gene: TRBJ2-3; v_gene: TRBV11-1; CDR3nt: TGTGCCAGCAGCCTCCACCGGACATGGGTGGTAGAAGATACGCAGTATTTT; CDR3aa: CASSLHRTWVVEDTQYF
d_gene: TRBD2; abundance: many; j_gene: TRBJ2-3; v_gene: TRBV6-1; CDR3nt: TGTGCCAGCAGCCGACTAGCGGGTTCGGGCACAGATACGCAGTATTTT; CDR3aa: CASSRLAGSGTDTQYF
d_gene: NA; abundance: many; j_gene: TRBJ1-1; v_gene: TRBV28; CDR3nt: TGTGCCAGCAGTTCCCCGGGCGCCCGAGGGGGGGAAGCTTTCTTT; CDR3aa: CASSSPGARGGEAFF
d_gene: TRBD2; abundance: many; j_gene: TRBJ2-1; v_gene: TRBV20-1; CDR3nt: TGCAGTGCTAGCCAACGGACTAGCGGGAGGGGTACCTACAATGAGCAGTTCTTC; CDR3aa: CSASQRTSGRGTYNEQFF
d_gene: NA; abundance: many; j_gene: TRBJ1-1; v_gene: TRBV6-1; CDR3nt: TGTGCCAGCAGTGGCTCAGCGGGGGAAGCTTTCTTT; CDR3aa: CASSGSAGEAFF
d_gene: NA; abundance: many; j_gene: TRBJ1-2; v_gene: TRBV9; CDR3nt: TGTGCCAGCAGCGTAGAGGAGGGGGGGGATTATGGCTACACCTTC; CDR3aa: CASSVEEGGDYGYTF
d_gene: NA; abundance: NA; j_gene: TRBJ2-7; v_gene: TRBV7-6; CDR3nt: TGTGCCAGCATCCAATCCGGGACGCACGACGAGCAGTACTTC; CDR3aa: CASIQSGTHDEQYF
d_gene: NA; abundance: many; j_gene: TRBJ1-4; v_gene: TRBV6-1; CDR3nt: TGTGCCAGCAGAGACACGGAGTTCGAAAAACTGTTTTTT; CDR3aa: CASRDTEFEKLFF
d_gene: NA; abundance: many; j_gene: TRBJ2-1; v_gene: TRBV11-2; CDR3nt: TGTGCCAGCAGCTTAGTCCACAATGAGCAGTTCTTC; CDR3aa: CASSLVHNEQFF
d_gene: TRBD1; abundance: many; j_gene: TRBJ1-5; v_gene: TRBV28; CDR3nt: TGTGCCAGCAGTCTGGACAGGGGTCAGCCCCAGCATTTT; CDR3aa: CASSLDRGQPQHF
d_gene: NA; abundance: many; j_gene: TRBJ1-1; v_gene: TRBV5-1; CDR3nt: TGCGCCAGCAGCATGCTGGACACCCTCGGCACTGAAGCTTTCTTT; CDR3aa: CASSMLDTLGTEAFF
d_gene: NA; abundance: many; j_gene: TRBJ2-3; v_gene: TRBV10-3; CDR3nt: TGTGCCATCAGTGGCCGTTGGACAGTGGCCAATTCATACACAGATACGCAGTATTTT; CDR3aa: CAISGRWTVANSYTDTQYF
d_gene: NA; abundance: many; j_gene: TRBJ2-2; v_gene: TRBV20-1; CDR3nt: TGCAGTGCTAGATATGGTCGAGCCGGCACCGGGGAGCTGTTTTTT; CDR3aa: CSARYGRAGTGELFF
d_gene: NA; abundance: NA; j_gene: TRBJ1-1; v_gene: TRBV12-3/TRBV12-4; CDR3nt: TGTGCCAGCAGTTTCCGCGCGAGGAGGACTGAAGCTTTCTTT; CDR3aa: CASSFRARRTEAFF
d_gene: TRBD1; abundance: many; j_gene: TRBJ1-1; v_gene: TRBV28; CDR3nt: TGTGCCAGCAGTTTAGAGGGACAGGGGTGGGACACTGAAGCTTTCTTT; CDR3aa: CASSLEGQGWDTEAFF
d_gene: TRBD2; abundance: many; j_gene: TRBJ2-3; v_gene: TRBV20-1; CDR3nt: TGCAGTGCTAATTCATGGACTAGCGGGAAAGATACGCAGTATTTT; CDR3aa: CSANSWTSGKDTQYF
d_gene: NA; abundance: few; j_gene: TRBJ1-1; v_gene: TRBV6-1; CDR3nt: TGTGCCAGCATACAGGGTGCGAACACTGAAGCTTTCTTT; CDR3aa: CASIQGANTEAFF
d_gene: TRBD1; abundance: few; j_gene: TRBJ2-7; v_gene: TRBV4-1; CDR3nt: TGCGCCAACAGCCTCGGGACAGGTTCTTACGAGCAGTACTTC; CDR3aa: CANSLGTGSYEQYF
d_gene: TRBD1; abundance: NA; j_gene: TRBJ1-2; v_gene: TRBV7-9; CDR3nt: TGTGCCAGCAGCGGGGACAGGGGGATCGGAGGCTACACCTTC; CDR3aa: CASSGDRGIGGYTF
d_gene: NA; abundance: many; j_gene: TRBJ2-3; v_gene: TRBV11-2; CDR3nt: TGTGCCAGCAGCTATCCCAGCACAGATACGCAGTATTTT; CDR3aa: CASSYPSTDTQYF
d_gene: TRBD2; abundance: many; j_gene: TRBJ2-1; v_gene: TRBV11-2; CDR3nt: TGTGCCAGCAGCCCCTTAGCGGGAGTGACCTACAATGAGCAGTTCTTC; CDR3aa: CASSPLAGVTYNEQFF
d_gene: NA; abundance: NA; j_gene: TRBJ1-5; v_gene: TRBV28; CDR3nt: TGTGCCAGCAGTCCGAACCGGGATCATCAGCACCAGCATTTT; CDR3aa: CASSPNRDHQHQHF
d_gene: TRBD1; abundance: many; j_gene: TRBJ1-2; v_gene: TRBV7-3; CDR3nt: TGTGCCAGCAGCTTGGGGACAGGGGGTGATGGCTACACCTTC; CDR3aa: CASSLGTGGDGYTF
d_gene: TRBD1; abundance: many; j_gene: TRBJ1-4; v_gene: TRBV6-1; CDR3nt: TGTGCCAGCAGGCGGACAGGTGTTGGAGAAAAACTGTTTTTT; CDR3aa: CASRRTGVGEKLFF
d_gene: NA; abundance: many; j_gene: TRBJ2-1; v_gene: TRBV3-1; CDR3nt: TGTGCCAGCAGCCAACTAGGGGCCTACAATGAGCAGTTCTTC; CDR3aa: CASSQLGAYNEQFF
d_gene: TRBD2; abundance: NA; j_gene: TRBJ2-1; v_gene: TRBV11-2; CDR3nt: TGTGCCAGCAGCTTAGACCCTCAAGCGGGGAGCATAAATGAGCAGTTCTTC; CDR3aa: CASSLDPQAGSINEQFF
d_gene: TRBD2; abundance: many; j_gene: TRBJ2-1; v_gene: TRBV19; CDR3nt: TGTGCCAGTAGTATAGCATCTCTGGGACTAGCGGGAGGGCCCCAGTTCTTC; CDR3aa: CASSIASLGLAGGPQFF
d_gene: NA; abundance: many; j_gene: TRBJ1-1; v_gene: TRBV12-3/TRBV12-4; CDR3nt: TGTGCCAGCAGTTTGGCCGGCACTGAAGCTTTCTTT; CDR3aa: CASSLAGTEAFF
d_gene: TRBD1; abundance: many; j_gene: TRBJ1-2; v_gene: TRBV24-1; CDR3nt: TGTGCCACCGCCGGGACAGAACGAAACTATGGCTACACCTTC; CDR3aa: CATAGTERNYGYTF
d_gene: NA; abundance: many; j_gene: TRBJ2-2; v_gene: TRBV7-6; CDR3nt: TGTGCCAGCAGCTTAGCGCCTCCCGGGGAGCTGTTTTTT; CDR3aa: CASSLAPPGELFF
d_gene: TRBD2; abundance: many; j_gene: TRBJ2-1; v_gene: TRBV2; CDR3nt: TGTGCCAGCAACCCGGGACTAGCGGGAGTGGAGCAGTTCTTC; CDR3aa: CASNPGLAGVEQFF
d_gene: TRBD1; abundance: many; j_gene: TRBJ2-7; v_gene: TRBV7-9; CDR3nt: TGTGCCAGCAGCTTACAACAGGGGACCTACGAGCAGTACTTC; CDR3aa: CASSLQQGTYEQYF
d_gene: TRBD2; abundance: many; j_gene: TRBJ2-5; v_gene: TRBV30; CDR3nt: TGTGCCTGGAGGCTAGCGGGAGGGGGGAAGACCCAGTACTTC; CDR3aa: CAWRLAGGGKTQYF
d_gene: NA; abundance: many; j_gene: TRBJ1-1; v_gene: TRBV7-6; CDR3nt: TGTGCCAGCAGCTTAGCTCTGGGCCACACTGAAGCTTTCTTT; CDR3aa: CASSLALGHTEAFF
d_gene: NA; abundance: NA; j_gene: TRBJ2-7; v_gene: TRBV11-2; CDR3nt: TGTGCCAGCAGCTCCAACCGGCTCGCCTCCTACGAGCAGTACTTC; CDR3aa: CASSSNRLASYEQYF
d_gene: TRBD1; abundance: many; j_gene: TRBJ2-1; v_gene: TRBV9; CDR3nt: TGTGCCAGCAGCGTAGGTTGGGGGACAGAAACATACAATGAGCAGTTCTTC; CDR3aa: CASSVGWGTETYNEQFF
d_gene: NA; abundance: many; j_gene: TRBJ2-1; v_gene: TRBV7-9; CDR3nt: TGTGCCAGCAGCACCGGCAGGGAACTAGAGATCTTC; CDR3aa: CASSTGRELEIF
d_gene: NA; abundance: few; j_gene: TRBJ1-2; v_gene: TRBV28; CDR3nt: TGTGCCAGCCTAGAAAGGGAGAACTGTGGCTACACCTTC; CDR3aa: CASLERENCGYTF
d_gene: NA; abundance: NA; j_gene: TRBJ2-1; v_gene: TRBV4-3; CDR3nt: TGCGCCAGCATCCAAGAGGGGATCTCCTACAATGAGCAGTTCTTC; CDR3aa: CASIQEGISYNEQFF
d_gene: NA; abundance: NA; j_gene: TRBJ2-7; v_gene: TRBV6-1; CDR3nt: TGTGCCAGCAAGGTGCAGGGCTCTCACGATCAGTACTTC; CDR3aa: CASKVQGSHDQYF
d_gene: TRBD2; abundance: NA; j_gene: TRBJ2-3; v_gene: TRBV19; CDR3nt: TGTGCCAGTAGAGCTCCTACTAGCGGGAGGGGAGATACGCAGTATTTT; CDR3aa: CASRAPTSGRGDTQYF
d_gene: NA; abundance: many; j_gene: TRBJ2-1; v_gene: TRBV7-2; CDR3nt: TGTGCCAGCAGCTTCCTAGGGGGGAATGAGCAGTTCTTC; CDR3aa: CASSFLGGNEQFF